This TCR beta chain was sequenced for a study of CD8 T cells in Susac syndrome. Study conclusions and caveats: As acknowledged by the study, its TCR sequencing and HLA analysis included a relatively small number of individuals.

Sequencing of TCR beta, carried out with a high-throughput approach, was applied to CD8+ and CD4+ T cells from the blood. Remarks on this clonotype: What it binds is unknown.

Random-hexamer reverse transcription was applied to roughly 0.5 to 1 ug RNA. TCR beta CDR3 was amplified by immunoSEQ multiplex PCR. This amplification extended across 54 Vbeta and 13 Jbeta segments. A single record per CDR3 protein comes from TCRdb applying MiXCR to the immunoSEQ multiplex PCR reads. The sample has roughly 400,000 distinct CDR3 sequences, about 85% seen once. The CDR3 consists of 18 residues. Looked up from germline, CDR1 is SGHVS and CDR2 is FQNEAQ. Trimming stripped 5 bases from V and 0 bases from J, with 19 bases between. The chain employs TRBV7-8 and TRBJ2-2; D possibly matches TRBD1 or TRBD2 (5 bases each). The origin of this receptor is a human donor with multiple sclerosis. Sequencing was performed on CD8+ T cells from PBMCs. DNA for the CDR3: TGTGCCAGCAGCGCCCGGGACCCAACTTTACCGAACACCGGGGAGCTGTTTTTT. Protein product: CASSARDPTLPNTGELFF.